A selection of T cell receptor beta chains follows, all from one sample in a study of Graves' ophthalmopathy and Graves' hyperthyroidism. TCRdb re-derived calls from the multiplex PCR reads in MiXCR, one entry per CDR3 protein. The sample contains hundreds of thousands of distinct CDR3 sequences, approximately 21% of which appear only once. Sequenced input: peripheral blood. The receptors come from a woman aged 18 to 35 with stable Graves' hyperthyroidism. CDR3s include the opening cysteine and the closing phenylalanine or tryptophan. The D gene is left open where the match is weak. Rows may omit the clone size; those that give it use once, few, many or a size class.

D gene: .
V gene: TRBV10-3
clone size: many
J gene: TRBJ1-2
CDR3 length: 14
CDR3 DNA: TGTGCCATCAGTGACGGCGGATCTTCCTATGGCTACACCTTC
CDR3 protein: CAISDGGSSYGYTF

D gene: TRBD1
V gene: TRBV20-1
clone size: many
J gene: TRBJ2-7
CDR3 length: 14
CDR3 DNA: TGCAGTGCTCCTTACAGGGGGGCCTCCTACGAGCAGTACTTC
CDR3 protein: CSAPYRGASYEQYF

D gene: .
V gene: TRBV4-3
clone size: many
J gene: TRBJ1-2
CDR3 length: 13
CDR3 DNA: TGCGCCAGCAGCCAAGAAAGACAGGATGGCTACACCTTC
CDR3 protein: CASSQERQDGYTF

D gene: .
V gene: TRBV24-1
clone size: many
J gene: TRBJ1-5
CDR3 length: 14
CDR3 DNA: TGTGCCACCAGTGAAACGGATAGCAATCAGCCCCAGCATTTT
CDR3 protein: CATSETDSNQPQHF

D gene: .
V gene: TRBV30
clone size: many
J gene: TRBJ2-5
CDR3 length: 12
CDR3 DNA: TGTGCCTGGAGTCGGGTTGGGGAGACCCAGTACTTC
CDR3 protein: CAWSRVGETQYF

D gene: .
V gene: TRBV20-1
clone size: many
J gene: TRBJ2-5
CDR3 length: 13
CDR3 DNA: TGCAGTGCTGCCGGGCCCATCTCGGAGACCCAGTACTTC
CDR3 protein: CSAAGPISETQYF

D gene: .
V gene: TRBV12-3/TRBV12-4
clone size: many
J gene: TRBJ2-7
CDR3 length: 12
CDR3 DNA: TGTGCCACCTCCCCGGGGCTCCCCGAGCAGTACTTC
CDR3 protein: CATSPGLPEQYF

D gene: TRBD2
V gene: TRBV24-1
clone size: many
J gene: TRBJ2-5
CDR3 length: 16
CDR3 DNA: TGTGCCACCAGAAATTACCGGGACTACCGACAAGAGACCCAGTACTTC
CDR3 protein: CATRNYRDYRQETQYF

D gene: .
V gene: TRBV20-1
clone size: many
J gene: TRBJ1-2
CDR3 length: 12
CDR3 DNA: TGCAGTGCCATGGACGGGTTTCATGGCTACACCTTC
CDR3 protein: CSAMDGFHGYTF

D gene: .
V gene: TRBV12-3/TRBV12-4
clone size: .
J gene: TRBJ1-4
CDR3 length: 14
CDR3 DNA: TGTGCCAGCAGACATTGGGCGTTTAATGAAAAACTGTTTTTT
CDR3 protein: CASRHWAFNEKLFF

D gene: .
V gene: TRBV4-1
clone size: few
J gene: TRBJ1-5
CDR3 length: 18
CDR3 DNA: TGCGCCAGCAGCCAAGACTCGACGGGACCCTATAGCAATCAGCCCCAGCATTTT
CDR3 protein: CASSQDSTGPYSNQPQHF

D gene: TRBD1
V gene: TRBV6-1
clone size: many
J gene: TRBJ1-5
CDR3 length: 16
CDR3 DNA: TGTGCCAGCAGTGAAGGGGTGAGACAGGGACTTTTTCCCCAGCATTTT
CDR3 protein: CASSEGVRQGLFPQHF

D gene: TRBD2
V gene: TRBV27
clone size: many
J gene: TRBJ2-7
CDR3 length: 19
CDR3 DNA: TGTGCCAGCAGTCCTTCGACTAGCGGGACTCTTTGGGGTTCCTACGAGCAGTACTTC
CDR3 protein: CASSPSTSGTLWGSYEQYF

D gene: TRBD2
V gene: TRBV11-3
clone size: .
J gene: TRBJ2-5
CDR3 length: 16
CDR3 DNA: TGTGCCAGCAGCTCCGGACTAGCGGGAGAGCACGAGACCCAGTACTTC
CDR3 protein: CASSSGLAGEHETQYF

D gene: .
V gene: TRBV5-1
clone size: many
J gene: TRBJ2-5
CDR3 length: 15
CDR3 DNA: TGCGCCAGCAGCTTGGTGGCTAGCCGACTGCAGACCCAGTACTTC
CDR3 protein: CASSLVASRLQTQYF

D gene: TRBD1
V gene: TRBV28
clone size: few
J gene: TRBJ1-5
CDR3 length: 17
CDR3 DNA: TGTGCCAGCACTCTTACCCCCCACGGGACAGCCAATCAGCCCCAGCATTTT
CDR3 protein: CASTLTPHGTANQPQHF

D gene: .
V gene: TRBV18
clone size: many
J gene: TRBJ2-5
CDR3 length: 11
CDR3 DNA: TGTGCCAGCAGCCCTCAAGAGACCCAGTACTTC
CDR3 protein: CASSPQETQYF

D gene: TRBD1
V gene: TRBV6-1
clone size: .
J gene: TRBJ2-5
CDR3 length: 15
CDR3 DNA: TGTGCCAGCAGTGGTACAGGGGTCGCCGCAGAGACCCAGTACTTC
CDR3 protein: CASSGTGVAAETQYF

D gene: .
V gene: TRBV12-3/TRBV12-4
clone size: many
J gene: TRBJ2-7
CDR3 length: 13
CDR3 DNA: TGTGCCAGCAGTTTAAAAACTTGGTACGAGCAGTACTTC
CDR3 protein: CASSLKTWYEQYF

D gene: TRBD1
V gene: TRBV20-1
clone size: many
J gene: TRBJ2-4
CDR3 length: 15
CDR3 DNA: TGCAGTGCCATGACAGGGGGCCATGCCAAAAACATTCAGTACTTC
CDR3 protein: CSAMTGGHAKNIQYF

D gene: .
V gene: TRBV29-1
clone size: many
J gene: TRBJ2-5
CDR3 length: 13
CDR3 DNA: TGCAGCGTTGGCGGCCACGAGGGAGAGACCCAGTACTTC
CDR3 protein: CSVGGHEGETQYF

D gene: .
V gene: TRBV20-1
clone size: few
J gene: TRBJ2-7
CDR3 length: 14
CDR3 DNA: TGCAGTGCTAGAGATCCAGGGTCGTGGCGCGAGCAGTACTTC
CDR3 protein: CSARDPGSWREQYF

D gene: .
V gene: TRBV6-5
clone size: many
J gene: TRBJ2-4
CDR3 length: 15
CDR3 DNA: TGTGCCAGCAGTTACTCTGTGGGAGCCAAAAACATTAAGTACTTC
CDR3 protein: CASSYSVGAKNIKYF

D gene: .
V gene: TRBV3-1
clone size: many
J gene: TRBJ1-1
CDR3 length: 16
CDR3 DNA: TGTGCCAGCAGCCAAGATCCCCGGGGCCCGAACACTGAAGCTTTCTTT
CDR3 protein: CASSQDPRGPNTEAFF

D gene: .
V gene: TRBV29-1
clone size: many
J gene: TRBJ1-1
CDR3 length: 14
CDR3 DNA: TGCAGCGTTGAGTATCGGACACCGAACACTGAAGCTTTCTTT
CDR3 protein: CSVEYRTPNTEAFF

D gene: .
V gene: TRBV19
clone size: many
J gene: TRBJ1-1
CDR3 length: 14
CDR3 DNA: TGTGCCAGTAGTATACCCGACAGGAGAACTGAAGCTTTCTTT
CDR3 protein: CASSIPDRRTEAFF

D gene: .
V gene: TRBV18
clone size: .
J gene: TRBJ2-7
CDR3 length: 15
CDR3 DNA: TGTGCCAGCTCACCATCGACAGGCAGGGAGTACGAGCAGTACTTC
CDR3 protein: CASSPSTGREYEQYF

D gene: .
V gene: TRBV20-1
clone size: many
J gene: TRBJ2-7
CDR3 length: 11
CDR3 DNA: TGCAGTGCTAGGGACAGCTACGAGCAGTACTTC
CDR3 protein: CSARDSYEQYF

D gene: TRBD1
V gene: TRBV6-1
clone size: .
J gene: TRBJ2-2
CDR3 length: 13
CDR3 DNA: TGTGCCATAGCAGGGACAGGGTCCGGGGAGCTGTTTTTT
CDR3 protein: CAIAGTGSGELFF

D gene: TRBD2
V gene: TRBV6-2/TRBV6-3
clone size: many
J gene: TRBJ2-7
CDR3 length: 19
CDR3 DNA: TGTGCCAGCAGTTACTCGAGGCGTCGGGAGGGTCCTCGAACCTACGAGCAGTACTTC
CDR3 protein: CASSYSRRREGPRTYEQYF

D gene: TRBD2
V gene: TRBV12-3/TRBV12-4
clone size: .
J gene: TRBJ2-7
CDR3 length: 15
CDR3 DNA: TGTGCCAGCAGTTTTTGGGCTAGCGGTTCCTACGAGCAGTACTTC
CDR3 protein: CASSFWASGSYEQYF

D gene: TRBD2
V gene: TRBV20-1
clone size: many
J gene: TRBJ2-5
CDR3 length: 14
CDR3 DNA: TGCAGTGCCCCCGTAAAAGCGGGAGTGGAGACCCAGTACTTC
CDR3 protein: CSAPVKAGVETQYF

D gene: .
V gene: TRBV6-5
clone size: .
J gene: TRBJ1-6
CDR3 length: 16
CDR3 DNA: TGTGCCAGCAGTTCCGTCCCCGGGACGGCCAATTCACCCCTCCACTTT
CDR3 protein: CASSSVPGTANSPLHF

D gene: TRBD2
V gene: TRBV10-3
clone size: many
J gene: TRBJ2-7
CDR3 length: 14
CDR3 DNA: TGTGCCATCGCCCTAGCGGGAGGGCTCTACGAGCAGTACTTC
CDR3 protein: CAIALAGGLYEQYF

D gene: TRBD1
V gene: TRBV5-1
clone size: many
J gene: TRBJ2-7
CDR3 length: 15
CDR3 DNA: TGCGCCAGCAGCTCTCTCCGGGACAGGGGTTACGAGCAGTACTTC
CDR3 protein: CASSSLRDRGYEQYF

D gene: TRBD2
V gene: TRBV6-1
clone size: many
J gene: TRBJ2-2
CDR3 length: 15
CDR3 DNA: TGTGCCAGCAAGCGGGAGGGCGCGAACACCGGGGAGCTGGTTTTT
CDR3 protein: CASKREGANTGELVF

D gene: .
V gene: TRBV6-1
clone size: many
J gene: TRBJ2-7
CDR3 length: 15
CDR3 DNA: TGTGCCAGCAGTGAACAAATAAGGAGCTCCTACGAGCAGTACTTC
CDR3 protein: CASSEQIRSSYEQYF

D gene: .
V gene: TRBV27
clone size: .
J gene: TRBJ2-7
CDR3 length: 15
CDR3 DNA: TGTGCCAGCAGCCCCCCAGGAGGGGGCATAGGGGAGCAGTACTTC
CDR3 protein: CASSPPGGGIGEQYF

D gene: TRBD2
V gene: TRBV2
clone size: many
J gene: TRBJ2-7
CDR3 length: 16
CDR3 DNA: TGTGCCAGCAGTGTGGGACTAGCGGAAAGCTCCTACGAGCAGTACTTC
CDR3 protein: CASSVGLAESSYEQYF

D gene: TRBD2
V gene: TRBV5-1
clone size: many
J gene: TRBJ2-7
CDR3 length: 15
CDR3 DNA: TGCGCCAGCAGCTCCCTAGCGGGAGTCGCGTATGAGCAGTACTTC
CDR3 protein: CASSSLAGVAYEQYF

D gene: .
V gene: TRBV11-2
clone size: many
J gene: TRBJ1-1
CDR3 length: 15
CDR3 DNA: TGTGCCAGCAGCTTAAGTCAGGGGCCCCGAACTGAAGCTTTCTTT
CDR3 protein: CASSLSQGPRTEAFF

D gene: .
V gene: TRBV4-1
clone size: many
J gene: TRBJ1-5
CDR3 length: 13
CDR3 DNA: TGCGCCAGCAGCTCACAGGAAGGTCAGCCCCAGCATTTT
CDR3 protein: CASSSQEGQPQHF

D gene: TRBD2
V gene: TRBV6-1
clone size: .
J gene: TRBJ2-7
CDR3 length: 15
CDR3 DNA: TGTGCCAGCAGGTCTGGGGGGGAGACCCCTTACGAGCAGTACTTC
CDR3 protein: CASRSGGETPYEQYF

D gene: .
V gene: TRBV12-3/TRBV12-4
clone size: few
J gene: TRBJ2-5
CDR3 length: 15
CDR3 DNA: TGTGCCAGCAGTTTCAGGGGAGAGTACCAAGAGACCCAGTACTTC
CDR3 protein: CASSFRGEYQETQYF

D gene: TRBD1
V gene: TRBV4-1
clone size: few
J gene: TRBJ2-2
CDR3 length: 16
CDR3 DNA: TGCGCCAGCAGAAGACCGGGACAGGGTGTGGCCGGGGAGCTGTTTTTT
CDR3 protein: CASRRPGQGVAGELFF

D gene: .
V gene: TRBV12-3/TRBV12-4
clone size: many
J gene: TRBJ2-5
CDR3 length: 17
CDR3 DNA: TGTGCCAGCAGTTTAGCGCAGGGGACTGTTCATCAAGAGACCCAGTACTTC
CDR3 protein: CASSLAQGTVHQETQYF